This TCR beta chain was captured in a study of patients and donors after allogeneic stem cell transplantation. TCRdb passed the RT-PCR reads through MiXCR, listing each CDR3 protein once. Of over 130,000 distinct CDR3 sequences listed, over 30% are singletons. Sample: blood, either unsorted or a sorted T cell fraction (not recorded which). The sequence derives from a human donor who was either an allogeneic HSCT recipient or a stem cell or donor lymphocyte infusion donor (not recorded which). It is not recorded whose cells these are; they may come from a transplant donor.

This CDR3 reads CSVGQDYGYTF. CDR3 nucleotide sequence: TGCAGCGTCGGACAGGACTATGGCTACACCTTC. This chain links TRBV29-1 with TRBJ1-2; the match to TRBD1 covers 7 bases. CDR1 is SQVTM and CDR2 is ANQGSEA in the germline V gene. The CDR3 loop spans 11 amino acids. Trimming cost V 6 bases and J 3 bases; bases outside gene matches: 1.